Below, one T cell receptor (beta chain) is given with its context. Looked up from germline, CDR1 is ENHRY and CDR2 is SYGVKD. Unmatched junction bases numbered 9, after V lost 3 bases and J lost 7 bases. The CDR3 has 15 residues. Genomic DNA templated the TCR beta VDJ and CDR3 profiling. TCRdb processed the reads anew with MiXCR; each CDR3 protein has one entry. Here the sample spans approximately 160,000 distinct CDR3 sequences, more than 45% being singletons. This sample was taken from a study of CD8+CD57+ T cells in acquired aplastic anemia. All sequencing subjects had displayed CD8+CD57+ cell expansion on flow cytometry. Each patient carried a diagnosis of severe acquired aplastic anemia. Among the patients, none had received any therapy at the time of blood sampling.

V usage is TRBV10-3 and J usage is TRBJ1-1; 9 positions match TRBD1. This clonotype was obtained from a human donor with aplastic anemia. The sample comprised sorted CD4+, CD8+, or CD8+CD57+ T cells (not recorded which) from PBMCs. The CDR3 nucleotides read TGTGCCATCAGTGATATGGGACAGGGTGGCGTTGAAGCTTTCTTT. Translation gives CAISDMGQGGVEAFF.